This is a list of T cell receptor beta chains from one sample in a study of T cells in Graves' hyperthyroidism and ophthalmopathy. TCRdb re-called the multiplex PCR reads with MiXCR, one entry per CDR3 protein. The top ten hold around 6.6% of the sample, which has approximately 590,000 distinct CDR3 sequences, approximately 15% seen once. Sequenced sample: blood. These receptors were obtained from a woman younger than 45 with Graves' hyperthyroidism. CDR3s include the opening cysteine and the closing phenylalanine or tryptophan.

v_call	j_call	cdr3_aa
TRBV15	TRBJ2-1	CATSRDWAGDEQFF
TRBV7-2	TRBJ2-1	CASSESGRGYNEQFF
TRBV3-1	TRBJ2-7	CASSPQDGYEQYF
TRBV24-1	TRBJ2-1	CATSDLWQAQLAGGPPLYNEQFF
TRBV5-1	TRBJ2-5	CASSSGRLEETQYF
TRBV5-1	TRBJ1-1	CASSLALQNTEAFF
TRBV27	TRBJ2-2	CASLGGAGELFF
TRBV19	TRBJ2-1	CASSIPGTGGHEQFF
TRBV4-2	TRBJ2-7	CASSQWGRDRSYEQYF
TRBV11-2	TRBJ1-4	CASSFLSATNEKLFF
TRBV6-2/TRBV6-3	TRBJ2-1	CASRKGLAEFF
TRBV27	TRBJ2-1	CASSSRGRYEQFF
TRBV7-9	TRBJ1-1	CASSLGYVPGHEPLNTEAFF
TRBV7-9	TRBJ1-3	CASSLGGWNTIYF
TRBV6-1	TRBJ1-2	CASRTSTGGQTGGYTF
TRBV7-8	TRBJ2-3	CASSQGRDTQYF
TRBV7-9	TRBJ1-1	CASSLGPATEAFF
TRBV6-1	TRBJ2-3	CASSEARGYGTDTQYF
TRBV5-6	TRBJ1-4	CASSERGPRDNPSTNEKLFF
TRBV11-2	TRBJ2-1	CASSLGLSGNEQFF
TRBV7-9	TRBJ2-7	CASSSPGVEQYF
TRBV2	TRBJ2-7	CALSGSSYEQYF
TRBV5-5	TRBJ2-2	CASSPRDFHANTGELFF
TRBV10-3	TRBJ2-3	CAISGERIIGTQYF
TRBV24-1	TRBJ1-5	CATSDVWGEQPQHF
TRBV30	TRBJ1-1	CAWSVLGGNTEAFF
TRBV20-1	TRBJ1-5	CSASFDSPGGNQPQHF
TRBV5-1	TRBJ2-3	CASSFGDRSTDTQYF
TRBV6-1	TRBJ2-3	CASSPGTSGLKGTDTQYF
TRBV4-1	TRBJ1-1	CASSQVVRRNTEAFF
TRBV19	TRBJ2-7	CASSMSFRAKYEQYF
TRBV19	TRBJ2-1	CASNYGTRNNEQFF
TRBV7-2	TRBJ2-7	CASSLNRLYEQYF
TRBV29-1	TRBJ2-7	CSVGLAGISYEQYF
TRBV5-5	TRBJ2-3	CASSFGTGTSTDTQYF
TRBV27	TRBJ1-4	CASTKQGALDEKLFF
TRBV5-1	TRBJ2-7	CASSSGLAGGDISYEQYF
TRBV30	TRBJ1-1	CAWSAPENTEAFF
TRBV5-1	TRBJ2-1	CASKGGGRNEQLF
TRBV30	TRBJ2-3	CAWTTRREADTQYF
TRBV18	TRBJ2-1	CASSPPTPPLFEQFF
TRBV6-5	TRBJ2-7	CASSYSGPYEQYF
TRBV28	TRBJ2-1	CASTSGRRSDEQFF
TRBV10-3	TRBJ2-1	CAISLAIYNEQFF
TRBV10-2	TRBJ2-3	CATRLAGDTQYF
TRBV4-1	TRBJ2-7	CASRPTGAYEQYF
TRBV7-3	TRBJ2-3	CASSLRQEGDTQYF
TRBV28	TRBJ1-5	CASSVTGGHQPQHF
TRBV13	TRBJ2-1	CASRLASGTSEQFF
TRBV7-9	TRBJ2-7	CASSSDGVYEQYF
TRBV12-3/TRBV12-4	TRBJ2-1	CASHGQEAYNEQFF
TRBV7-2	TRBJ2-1	CASSPRGQNEQFF
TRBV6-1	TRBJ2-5	CASSRTGPKTQYF
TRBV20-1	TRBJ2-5	CSAMVGATAETQYF
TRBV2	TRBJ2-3	CASSYCGRSTDTQYF